Below are 31 T cell receptor beta chains sequenced from a single sample in a study of T cell responses to AZD1222 COVID-19 vaccine (dated by TCRdb to 2020 to 2022). The label giving this sample's time point can be read as: baseline before first vaccination. The treatment or condition label, as the study defines it: meningococcal conjugate vaccine given as trial control. Libraries were constructed by the immunoSEQ multiplex PCR assay. TCRdb obtained this table from immuneACCESS and retained in-frame rearrangements with V and J assigned. These tables miss some clones; where compared with another copy, unresolved V genes account for less than half of the shortfall, and the remainder is unexplained. The sample contains about 150,000 clones, 82% of them found a single time. The top ten hold 4.1% of the sample. The sample consisted of peripheral blood, taken on day 0 of MenACWY control vaccination. The receptors stem from an adult in good health.

The gene calls are TRBV7-9 and TRBJ2-3; D gene uncertain. The CDR3 length is 13 residues. Germline loops: CDR1 SEHNR, CDR2 FQNEAQ (reference sequence). The germline V and J ends were trimmed by 5 bases and 4 bases, with 10 bases remaining between them. The CDR3 reads CASSPYTPDTQYF. The CDR3 region has the DNA TGTGCCAGCAGCCCGTACACACCAGATACGCAGTATTTT.

The chain's CDR3 is CASSYLQGPYEQYF. CDR3 nucleotides: TGCGCCAGCAGCTACCTTCAGGGACCCTACGAGCAGTACTTC. The chain has TRBV4-1 and TRBJ2-7; D may be TRBD1 or TRBD2 (5 bases each). Germline assignment: CDR1 MGHRA and CDR2 YSYEKL. This CDR3 is built from 14 residues. The V gene lost 5 bases and the J gene lost 2 bases, with 13 bases spanning the gap.

Notes on this clone: This sample includes further DNA sequences coding for the same CDR3. The chain recombines TRBV3-1 (or the pseudogene TRBV3-2) with TRBJ2-1, with D unresolved. The CDR3 has 13 amino acids. From germline, CDR1 is LGHDT and CDR2 YNNKEL (reference sequence). V was clipped by 2 bases and J by 2 bases, with 4 bases between them. CDR3 amino acids: CASSQTTYNEQFF. As DNA, the CDR3 is TGTGCCAGCAGCCAAACTACCTACAATGAGCAGTTCTTC.

J is TRBJ1-1 and V is TRBV2, with TRBD1 matching over 10 bases. The CDR3 totals 15 residues. Germline CDR1 SNHLY, CDR2 FYNNEI. J lost 1 base, V lost 4 bases, and 3 bases had no gene match. Written as DNA, the CDR3 is TGTGCCAGCAGTGGTCGGACAGGGGGGAACACTGAAGCTTTCTTT. Residues: CASSGRTGGNTEAFF.

This clone was detected many times. It may be a read error: a sequence one base away is much more abundant. In nucleotides, the CDR3 is TGTGCCAGCAGTGACAGGGACACCGGGGAGCTGTTTTTT. Its protein product is CASSDRDTGELFF. The rearrangement uses TRBV6-4 and TRBJ2-2, with no clear D. Per germline, CDR1 MRHNA and CDR2 SNTAGT. The V end lost 2 bases, the J end lost 3 bases, and 4 bases lay between the germline ends. CDR3 length: 13 amino acids.

As regards this clone: This CDR3 is also generated by other DNA sequences in the sample. The chain carries TRBV5-1 and TRBJ1-2, with 7 bases fitting TRBD1. CDR3 length equals 13 residues. Looked up from germline, CDR1 is SGHRS and CDR2 is YFSETQ. The ends lost 4 bases at V and 4 bases at J; junction bases unmatched: 4. The chain's CDR3 is CASSLGQVYGYTF. CDR3 bases: TGCGCCAGCAGCCTCGGACAGGTCTATGGCTACACCTTC.

The chain carries TRBV6-1 and TRBJ2-5; D might be TRBD1 (5 bases). The CDR3 extends over 14 amino acids. Trimming pared 2 bases from V and 2 bases from J, leaving 9 bases between. Per germline, CDR1 MNHNS and CDR2 SASEGT. The CDR3 here is CASSEFPGQETQYF. As DNA, the CDR3 is TGTGCCAGCAGTGAATTTCCAGGGCAAGAGACCCAGTACTTC.

The chain recombines TRBV5-1 with TRBJ2-5; TRBD2 matches 12 bases. The CDR3 covers 16 residues. CDR1 and CDR2 from the germline V gene are SGHRS and YFSETQ. Trimming at V came to 4 bases and at J to 0 bases, leaving 4 bases not matched to a gene. CDR3 loop: CASSHRTSGDQETQYF. CDR3 sequence (DNA): TGCGCCAGCAGCCACCGGACTAGCGGGGACCAAGAGACCCAGTACTTC.

This rearrangement joins TRBV7-2 to TRBJ1-2; D call uncertain. The germline V gene encodes CDR1 SGHTA and CDR2 FQGNSA. The V end lost 5 bases, the J end lost 2 bases, and 12 bases lay between the germline ends. The CDR3 has 14 amino acids. The CDR3 spells CASSQSRRNYGYTF. For the CDR3, the DNA is TGTGCCAGCAGCCAATCCCGACGGAACTATGGCTACACCTTC.

The V gene is TRBV6-5, the J gene TRBJ2-1, with TRBD2 as a possible D gene (7 bases). This CDR3 contains 15 residues. Germline-derived CDR1 and CDR2 are MNHEY and SVGAGI. V dropped 4 bases and J dropped 4 bases, with 14 bases sitting between them. CDR3 DNA: TGTGCCAGCAGTTCCCAAGGGGGGGGGTACAATGAGCAGTTCTTC. Protein sequence: CASSSQGGGYNEQFF.

The rearrangement uses TRBV5-1 and TRBJ2-7; 7 positions match TRBD1. The V gene's germline CDR1 is SGHRS and CDR2 YFSETQ. The CDR3 is 13 amino acids. Trimming cost V 1 base and J 4 bases; bases outside gene matches: 2. As DNA, the CDR3 is TGCGCCAGCAGCTTGACAGGGGATTACGAGCAGTACGTC. Translation gives CASSLTGDYEQYV.

The V call is TRBV27, the J call TRBJ2-7; D is tentatively TRBD1 or TRBD2 (5 bases each). The V end lost 3 bases, the J end lost 2 bases, and 8 bases lay between the germline ends. CDR1 and CDR2 (germline): MNHEY, SMNVEV (reference sequence). This CDR3 comprises 13 residues. Here the CDR3 reads CASSLGPPYEQYF. CDR3 in DNA: TGTGCCAGCAGTTTGGGACCCCCCTACGAGCAGTACTTC.

The table lists this clone with a few counts. V usage is TRBV6-5 and J usage is TRBJ1-2, with D hard to call. Germline CDR1 MNHEY, CDR2 SVGAGI. Trimming shortened V by 5 bases and J by 8 bases, and 21 bases separated the two germline ends. This CDR3 region has 15 residues. DNA for the CDR3: TGTGCCAGCAGTCCCACCAGTGGGGAGGGTCGCGGCTACACCTTC. Its protein is CASSPTSGEGRGYTF.

In DNA form, the CDR3 reads TGTGCCAGCAGCGTAGGAGGGGCTGCTGGGGGGAGAGCAACTGAAGCTTTCTTT. Its translation: CASSVGGAAGGRATEAFF. The chain recombines TRBV9 with TRBJ1-1, with D possibly matching TRBD1 (5 bases). V lost 0 bases and J lost 5, with 23 bases in between. The CDR3 length is 18 residues. Germline assignment: CDR1 SGDLS and CDR2 YYNGEE.

The sample holds one count of this clone. The gene calls are TRBV6-2 or TRBV6-3 and TRBJ1-1; D is uncertain. The CDR3 totals 13 residues. V was cut by 2 bases and J by 8 bases, with 12 bases left in between. CDR1 and CDR2 from the germline V gene are MNHEY and SVGEGT. CDR3 in DNA: TGTGCCAGCAGTTACGTCGATTCATCAGAAGCTTTCTTT. Translation: CASSYVDSSEAFF.

V is TRBV7-2 and J is TRBJ2-3; tentatively, D is TRBD2 (7 bases). Per germline, CDR1 SGHTA and CDR2 FQGNSA. V was trimmed by 2 bases and J by 0 bases, leaving 21 bases between them. The CDR3 contains 19 residues. The CDR3 spells CASSLSFSRGASSTDTQYF. CDR3 sequence (DNA): TGTGCCAGCAGCTTATCATTCTCTCGGGGGGCCTCTAGCACAGATACGCAGTATTTT.

V is TRBV15 and J is TRBJ2-2; D may match TRBD1 or TRBD2 (6 bases each). Germline assignment: CDR1 LNHNV and CDR2 YYDKDF (reference sequence). Trimming left V 1 base short and J 7 bases short, with 10 bases between. The CDR3 runs 14 residues. This CDR3 is CATSRVGGFGELFF. The DNA for the CDR3 is TGTGCCACCAGCAGAGTAGGGGGGTTCGGGGAGCTGTTTTTT.

The V call is TRBV12-3 or TRBV12-4, the J call TRBJ1-2; D unclear. V was shortened by 5 bases and J by 4 bases, with 11 bases between the two germline ends. CDR3 length: 13 amino acids. The DNA for the CDR3 is TGTGCCAGCAGTCCCGCCAGGTCCTATGGCTACACCTTC. Encoded protein: CASSPARSYGYTF.

As for this clone: Mismatch with germline at one junction end may stem from a read error. This chain uses TRBV7-9 with TRBJ2-1; weak D call: TRBD1 (5 bases). CDR3 length equals 14 residues. Germline values: CDR1 SEHNR, CDR2 FQNEAQ (reference sequence). CDR3 residues: CTSSPKVGDNEQFF. CDR3 DNA sequence: TGTACCAGCAGTCCTAAGGTAGGGGACAATGAGCAGTTCTTC.

The chain joins TRBV29-1 to TRBJ2-6; D is possibly TRBD1 (6 bases). The CDR3 is made up of 15 amino acids. V lost 5 bases and J lost 3, with 14 bases in between. Germline CDR1 SQVTM, CDR2 ANQGSEA. The DNA for the CDR3 is TGCAGCGTTAGACAGGATTCGGGTGGGGCCAACGTCCTGACTTTC. Encoded protein: CSVRQDSGGANVLTF.

CDR3 protein: CASSPGTGSPEAFF. The CDR3 bases are TGTGCCAGCAGCCCCGGGACAGGGAGCCCTGAAGCTTTCTTT. The chain links TRBV3-1 (or the pseudogene TRBV3-2) to TRBJ1-1, with 9 nucleotides matching TRBD1. This CDR3 comprises 14 residues. The junction had 6 bases not matched to a gene; V was cut back by 4 bases and J by 6 bases. From germline, CDR1 is LGHDT and CDR2 YNNKEL (reference sequence).

This clone occurred once. V usage is TRBV3-1 (or the pseudogene TRBV3-2) and J usage is TRBJ1-1; possibly TRBD1 for D (5 bases). The CDR3 runs 14 residues. Germline-derived CDR1 and CDR2 are LGHDT and YNNKEL (reference sequence). V was cut by 4 bases and J by 2 bases, with 11 bases left in between. This CDR3 is CASSRRGSNTEAFF. DNA for the CDR3: TGTGCCAGCAGCCGAAGGGGTTCTAACACTGAAGCTTTCTTT.

The J gene is TRBJ2-3, the V gene TRBV27; D remains unclear. This CDR3 comprises 14 residues. Per germline, CDR1 MNHEY and CDR2 SMNVEV (reference sequence). The V end lost 5 bases, the J end lost 2 bases, and 11 bases lay between the germline ends. The CDR3 spells CASSLYAFTDTQYF. The CDR3 DNA is TGTGCCAGCAGTCTCTACGCCTTCACAGATACGCAGTATTTT.

This sequence joins TRBV6-5 and TRBJ1-1, with D perhaps matching TRBD1 (5 bases). The CDR3 has 14 residues. CDR1 and CDR2 from the germline V gene are MNHEY and SVGAGI. With 8 bases removed from V and 4 bases from J, the gap between germline ends came to 17 bases. The CDR3 loop is CASVGGRGGTEAFF. The DNA of the CDR3 is TGTGCCAGCGTCGGAGGTAGGGGAGGCACTGAAGCTTTCTTT.

This clone has just one count. The chain carries TRBV29-1 and TRBJ2-7; weak D call: TRBD2 (6 bases). Germline CDR1 and CDR2: SQVTM and ANQGSEA. The V end lost 6 bases, the J end lost 2 bases, and 17 bases lay between the germline ends. CDR3 length: 14 residues. CDR3 in DNA: TGCAGCGTCGAACCGGGACTGAATACCTACGAGCAGTACTTC. It yields the protein CSVEPGLNTYEQYF.

This sequence joins TRBV6-5 and TRBJ1-2; D is perhaps TRBD1 (6 bases). This CDR3 is built from 14 residues. Trimming shortened V by 7 bases and J by 4 bases, and 16 bases separated the two germline ends. CDR1 and CDR2 (germline): MNHEY, SVGAGI. CDR3 DNA sequence: TGTGCCAGCACCAAACAGGGACCTGGCTATGGCTACACCTTC. Protein: CASTKQGPGYGYTF.

The V call is TRBV12-3 or TRBV12-4, the J call TRBJ2-1; 11 bases align to TRBD1. The CDR3 runs to 13 residues. Trimming at V came to 6 bases and at J to 6 bases, leaving 1 base not matched to a gene. The CDR3 nucleotides are TGTGCCAGCAGGGGGACAGGGGGCAATGAGCAGTTCTTC. Translating it yields CASRGTGGNEQFF.

The chain couples TRBV10-1 to TRBJ1-2, with 7 bases aligning to TRBD1. V lost 3 bases, J lost 9 bases, and 10 bases stayed unmatched. The CDR3 spans 14 residues. CDR1 is WNHNN and CDR2 is SYGVQD in the germline V gene (reference sequence). As DNA, the CDR3 is TGCGCCAGCAGTGATGGTGAGGGGGCGAACAGCTACACCTTC. Residues: CASSDGEGANSYTF.

Concerning this clone: Distinct nucleotide sequences in the sample also encode this CDR3. The J gene is TRBJ1-2, the V gene TRBV6-5; D gene unclear. Trimming removed 2 bases at V and 2 bases at J, with 6 bases between. Germline V gene lookup returns CDR1 MNHEY and CDR2 SVGAGI. The CDR3 contains 13 residues. In DNA, the CDR3 is TGTGCCAGCAGTTACAACCGGAACTATGGCTACACCTTC. Amino acids: CASSYNRNYGYTF.

This clone showed up just a few times. The rearrangement uses TRBV28 and TRBJ2-5; the D is unclear. Germline V CDR1 and CDR2: MDHEN, SYDVKM. V lost 4 bases and J lost 2, with 26 bases in between. The CDR3 totals 19 residues. This CDR3 reads CASSSITGTRAKIQETQYF. The CDR3 DNA reads as TGTGCCAGCAGTTCTATAACGGGCACCCGGGCCAAAATTCAAGAGACCCAGTACTTC.

The chain recombines TRBV9 with TRBJ1-6, with no clear D. This CDR3 is 14 amino acids long. V dropped 1 base and J dropped 2 bases, with 4 bases sitting between them. Germline CDR1 is SGDLS and CDR2 is YYNGEE. The CDR3 sequence: CASSVNTYNSPLHF. In DNA, the CDR3 is TGTGCCAGCAGCGTAAATACCTATAATTCACCCCTCCACTTT. Together with reference TRBV9 and TRBJ1-6, the CDR3 gives the full variable domain: DSGVTQTPKHLITATGQRVTLRCSPRSGDLSVYWYQQSLDQGLQFLIQYYNGEERAKGNILERFSAQQFPDLHSELNLSSLELGDSALYFCASSVNTYNSPLHFGNGTRLTVT.